Given below is one TCR beta chain in context. Only one count was recorded for this clone. Its specific antigen is unknown. No base qualities exist here, and no much larger clone lies one base off it. The trial excluded patients who had a history of autoimmune disease or were on systemic immunosuppression. In every dose cohort, peripheral blood was drawn for TCR sequencing at baseline, cycle 4 day 1, and cycle 7 day 1. The samples were drawn from a first-in-human, open-label, multicenter phase I dose-escalation trial of ivuxolimab. Adults with locally advanced or metastatic melanoma, renal cell carcinoma, hepatocellular carcinoma or head and neck squamous cell carcinoma were enrolled in the trial. CD4+ and CD8+ T cells were sorted separately from peripheral blood before TCR sequencing. For sequencing of the TCRbeta CDR3 region, genomic DNA was extracted from the sorted cells. TCRbeta CDR3 regions were sequenced using the immunoSEQ Assay. TCRdb took this table from immuneACCESS and kept in-frame rearrangements with V and J called. Such tables lack part of the clones; where checked against another copy, unresolved V genes explain under half of the gap, and the rest is unexplained. Across this sample there are 80,000 or so clones, with roughly 88% seen only once. 1.5% to 2% of the sample comes from the top ten.

This entry is derived from a study of OX40 agonist ivuxolimab in advanced cancers. At the level of the whole study: Ivuxolimab was an agonistic, fully human IgG2 monoclonal antibody directed against OX40 (CD134), a costimulatory receptor. Partial responses occurred in three dose-escalation patients, of whom one had hepatocellular carcinoma and two had cutaneous melanoma. Peripheral TCRbeta sequencing was intended to test whether TCR sequence diversity was altered and clonal T-cell expansion was caused by ivuxolimab. The paper covers the monotherapy dose-escalation part of the phase I ivuxolimab trial, which included N ≈ 52 patients. Patients were allowed to have had prior anti-PD-1, anti-PD-L1 or anti-CTLA-4 therapy, and around 41% of the dose-escalation patients had previously received checkpoint inhibitors. Intravenous ivuxolimab was administered to patients every 2 weeks at six dose levels: 0.01, 0.1, 0.3, 1.5, 3 and 10 mg/kg. Of the roughly 53 patients in dose escalation, about 20 had hepatocellular carcinoma, approximately 15 had melanoma, 9 had renal cell carcinoma and 9 had head and neck cancer. The dose-escalation cohort was roughly 87% male with a mean age of about 60 years, ranging from roughly 20 to 80.

The research as a whole found: Antigen specificity was not determined for the clonally expanded peripheral T cells. Partial responders in the 0.1-3.0 mg/kg groups had among the lowest normalized peripheral clonal expansion, especially among CD8+ T cells. After ivuxolimab, expanded clones were on average more numerous among CD8+ T cells than among CD4+ T cells. Low levels of normalized T-cell clonal expansion were also shown by some nonresponding patients. At doses of 0.1 to 3.0 mg/kg, clonal expansion of both CD4+ and CD8+ blood T cells was observed from baseline to week 6.

There are 13 amino acids in the CDR3, from cysteine to phenylalanine inclusive. Only CDR3 DNA remains: 39 bases, in frame from the first base. This receptor chain uses TRBV21-1 and TRBJ2-5; the table calls TRBD2, which could not be checked here. TRBV21-1 has pseudogene status. The TCR was taken from an adult with an advanced solid tumor such as melanoma, head and neck, liver or kidney cancer. The sequencing here drew on CD4+ or CD8+ T cells sorted from blood, taken in a trial of the OX40 agonist ivuxolimab. Here the CDR3 is given as CASSGGRKETQYF. In nucleotides, the sequence is TGTGCCAGCAGCGGCGGGCGTAAAGAGACCCAGTACTTC.